Included here is one TCR beta chain sequence, with context. Its antigen remains undetermined. Nothing much larger sits one base from this clone, and base qualities are not available. The germline V gene supplies CDR1 SGHTA and CDR2 FQGTGA. Reading from cysteine to phenylalanine, the CDR3 counts 15 amino acids. Only the CDR3 region is kept as DNA, spanning 45 bases read in frame from base 1. The V end loses 2 bases and the J end loses 2 bases, and a stretch of 11 bases separates them. Libraries were prepared through the immunoSEQ multiplex PCR assay. For the multiplex PCR, a mixture combining 60 forward primers for TCR Vbeta segments and 13 reverse primers for TCR Jbeta segments was used. Amplification of the CDR3 region of rearranged TCR beta genes was performed with a multiplex PCR assay on genomic DNA. The Illumina HiSeq System was used to sequence the amplified TCR beta libraries as 87-base-pair reads. Regarding the original processing steps: In a later analysis, roughly 80 million unique TCR beta chains were counted across the 650 to 700 repertoires, and roughly 10 million of these chains were shared by at least two donors. To remove PCR and sequencing errors, raw reads were error-corrected and collapsed into unique sequences using a nearest-neighbor algorithm that merged closely related sequences. V, D and J gene segments were assigned by aligning CDR3 sequences to IMGT reference sequences. Each retained sequence needed at least a six-nucleotide match to both a V gene segment and a J gene segment. Rearrangements were called productive when the CDR3 lacked stop codons and stayed in frame with V and J; all others were non-productive. CDR3 was defined according to IMGT convention as the region running from the second conserved V-encoded cysteine to the conserved J-encoded phenylalanine. Sequences without an unambiguous match to a single V gene segment were excluded from the earlier analysis of 450 to 750 of the donors. In an earlier analysis of some 590 of the donors, V segments were called functional above 56.7% productive rearrangements and were called segregating when the between-donor standard deviation exceeded 5%. To diagnose cytomegalovirus status from the catalog of TCR beta chain sequences, a statistical classification framework was built. A later analysis assigned V and J genes by comparing TCR nucleotide sequences with IMGT/GENE-DB human TR gene sequences. In a later analysis, CDR3 sequences and most-parsimonious VDJ recombination scenarios were assigned using the TCRdist pipeline. In a later analysis, every TCR beta chain was defined by the combination of its CDR3 amino acid sequence and its V-gene family, and reads without a unique V-gene family were dropped. As a way to deal with suspected cross-contamination and a sequencing artifact, a later analysis dropped approximately 590 nucleotide sequences that were highly shared and had low generation probability. For each public chain, a later analysis derived a clonal expansion index from normalized ranks of inferred template counts within each repertoire. In a later analysis, generation probabilities were computed using a VDJ recombination model fitted to out-of-frame rearrangements, and the results were checked against IGoR. In a later analysis, TCR-TCR, TCR-HLA and TCR-CMV co-occurrence was scored with hypergeometric tests, and a repertoire-size bias correction was applied to TCR pairs. False discovery rates were estimated in a later analysis by permuting HLA or CMV assignments 20 times. In a later analysis, co-occurring TCRs were grouped using DBSCAN, and TCRdist sequence similarity was added for clustering within HLA-allele-positive subsets. Repertoires with fewer than 30,000 or more than 120,000 public chains, plus five repertoires with anomalous nucleotide sharing, were excluded from co-occurrence clustering. TCRdb took over this immuneACCESS table, retaining in-frame rearrangements with V and J assigned. Such tables are incomplete; in checked studies, under half of the missing clones stem from an unresolved V gene, and the remainder is unexplained. V and J calls and clone size are those listed in that table; D and trimming were worked out from the DNA. The sample table records roughly 120,000 clones; 80% of these occur just once. The ten most abundant clones make up more than 2.5% of the sample.

The cohort comprised 670 or so healthy bone marrow donors. Cohort members were all nominally healthy when sampled, although unrecorded immune exposures were likely present. The donor was CMV seronegative and was included in the group of under 450 seronegative cohort members. A peripheral blood sample was provided by each donor, and peripheral blood mononuclear cells were used for TCR beta sequencing. Genomic DNA extraction from the blood cell samples was performed with the Qiagen DNeasy Blood Extraction Kit. This record belongs to a study of cytomegalovirus exposure and HLA in healthy donors (dated by TCRdb to 2015 to 2018). Broadly, across the study: According to an earlier analysis of a few hundred of the donors, roughly 180 million T cells yielded roughly 110 million unique TCR beta sequences and 276 Gb of sequence data. Both class I and class II loci were covered by HLA typing, at four-digit resolution. Typing coverage varied by locus: roughly 629-630 donors for A, B, C, DRB1 and DQB1; approximately 520 for DQA1; about 570 for DPA1; more than 450 for DPB1. On average, around 240,000 unique TCR beta nucleotide sequences were sequenced per donor among 398 genotyped donors of the cohort, with 15% to 20% of those sequences being non-productive. Genome-wide SNP genotypes for about 60% of the roughly 700 donors were used in a later genetic analysis, which treated that subset as a discovery cohort. An earlier analysis of some 500 of the donors used high-throughput TCR beta sequencing to judge whether each TCR beta V gene segment behaved as functional or pseudogenic. Besides the first cohort of under 700 subjects, a separate validation cohort made up of 95 to 150 different subjects was used. Roughly 300 gigabases of sequencing data and around 85 million unique TCR sequences made up an early release that covered approximately 700 HLA-typed donors. A later analysis re-examined previously published TCR beta repertoires from just over 650 donors and added high-resolution HLA genotyping to investigate patterns of TCR occurrence. The study combined high-throughput TCR immunosequencing, statistical association of individual TCRs with disease status, and machine learning to predict cytomegalovirus infection status. Donor age, sex, ethnicity and CMV serostatus were compiled alongside the repertoire data. The aim of the study was to test whether cataloging public T cell receptors could identify signatures of past pathogen exposure. Rather than drawing on any new phenotypic data, the later analysis identified candidate immune exposures from TCR beta sequences and the way those sequences occurred across donors. Using immunosequencing, the study profiled T cell repertoires from about 650 subjects and related those repertoires to cytomegalovirus serostatus. Every repertoire in the discovery cohort had been generated on one and the same sequencing platform. Because of strong linkage in the cohort, roughly five DR-DQ haplotypes were treated as single units for association and clustering. Of the 300 to 450 genotyped donors, 70% to 90% were placed in the genetic ancestry cluster associated with self-reported Caucasian donors.

The paper's findings and limits, for the study overall: Approximately 18 rarely observed V segments, including chromosome 9 orphons, were excluded from the earlier analysis of about 500 of the donors because counts were too low. The sequencing pipeline was judged likely to have produced a cluster of highly shared sequence variants as a technical artifact. In a later analysis, about 16,000 TCR beta sequences were associated with specific HLA alleles at a false discovery rate of 0.05. A few of the identified cytomegalovirus-associated TCR beta chains were confirmed in vitro to be specific for cytomegalovirus antigens. Because HLA typing was unavailable for some donors at each locus, only the typed subset was used in association tests. The authors suggested that the approach could potentially be generalized to other disease states and immunological phenotypes. A further reported finding was that TCR beta sequences accurately predicted the HLA-A and HLA-B alleles for most subjects in the first cohort. While some public TCRs were present in many individuals, most TCR sequences turned up only very rarely across donors. In an earlier analysis of 450 to 750 of the donors, most TCR beta V segments appeared in productive rearrangements about 90% or about 30% of the time, broadly matching IMGT annotations. According to a later genetic analysis, donors in an Asian-associated ancestry cluster had fewer N-insertions in productive TCRs than the roughly 700-donor mean. Sequencing depth was assumed to be roughly uniform across donors in the presence/absence analyses, though that assumption may not hold. A later genetic analysis associated a missense DCLRE1C variant with V-gene and J-gene trimming of TCR beta chains, and an independent cohort replicated the association. In the study, 150 to 200 TCR beta chains were listed as associated with cytomegalovirus. According to a later analysis, most CMV-associated TCR beta chains appeared to be HLA-restricted, and the HLA associations seemed to be driven largely by CMV exposure. A later analysis found that HLA-associated TCR beta chains were more clonally expanded and had lower generation probabilities than equally common non-associated chains. Because the 87-base-pair reads could not distinguish some IMGT-functional V segments, including TRBV6-2 and TRBV6-3, those segments were excluded. A later analysis found that TCR association rates varied across HLA loci, with DRB1 alleles showing the most associated TCRs and HLA-C alleles the fewest. Linkage disequilibrium might explain the correlated functional status among segregating V segments, but an unknown experimental factor could not be excluded. The cohort was sequenced for TCR beta chains only, and without alpha or paired-chain data the features that could be detected were limited. Several of the top co-occurrence clusters appeared to be linked to parvovirus B19, influenza, CMV and Epstein-Barr virus, according to a later analysis. CMV serostatus was the only immune exposure information available for the cohort. Strong co-occurrence of HLA alleles, especially DR and DQ, made assigning TCR associations to individual alleles difficult. In both the original and validation cohorts, the classifier was reported to diagnose cytomegalovirus status with high specificity and sensitivity.

The TCR originated in a male donor in good health and CMV-seronegative. Here the chain combines TRBV7-3 and TRBJ2-3; the D gene is possibly TRBD2, with 7 bases matching. Sequenced input: PBMCs. Here the CDR3 is given as CASSLAGANTDTQYF. The DNA is TGTGCCAGCAGCTTAGCGGGGGCTAACACAGATACGCAGTATTTT.